What follows is one T cell receptor (beta chain) and its context. Its antigen remains unknown. The sample is drawn from a study of cytomegalovirus exposure and HLA in healthy donors. TCRdb's table, derived via immunoSEQ multiplex PCR, lists solely in-frame clones and lacks some. Of some 60,000 clones in the sample, around 96% were seen once. The CDR3 is 17 residues long. Whole-study findings and limits: A later analysis found first-cohort TCR clusters tended to co-occur in the roughly 120 validation repertoires. Most TCR sequences were rare, but some public TCRs occurred in many donors.

A roughly 120-subject validation cohort, separate from the approximately 670-subject first cohort, supplied the donors. The source of this sequence is a man younger than 30 in good health and CMV-seronegative. The sample comprised PBMCs. The rearrangement joins TRBV21-1 to TRBJ2-1; the table names TRBD2, a call not compared with the DNA. TRBV21-1 is a recognized pseudogene. The CDR3 region has the DNA TGTGCCAGCAGCTTCGCTGGGAGGACAACTACCTACAATGAGCAGTTCTTC. Translated: CASSFAGRTTTYNEQFF.